The 26 T cell receptor beta chains below were found in one sample sequenced in a study of T cells in Graves' hyperthyroidism and ophthalmopathy. Authors of the study amplified TCR beta CDR3 regions from RNA transcripts. HTBI primers drove first-round RT-PCR of the TCR CDR3. TCRdb passed the multiplex PCR reads through MiXCR, listing each CDR3 protein once. The table has some 340,000 distinct CDR3 sequences, roughly 13% seen once. The material sequenced was blood. These receptors all stem from a woman in her 40s with Graves' ophthalmopathy.

This clonotype came up many times. V gene TRBV10-3 combines with J gene TRBJ2-7; D remains ambiguous. The CDR3 is 12 amino acids. V was cut by 4 bases and J by 5 bases, with 9 bases left in between. CDR1 and CDR2 from the germline V gene are ENHRY and SYGVKD. This CDR3 reads CAISGIIDEQYF. CDR3 coding DNA: TGTGCCATCAGTGGTATCATTGACGAGCAGTACTTC.

This clonotype was counted a few times. The CDR3 DNA is TGTGCCAGCAGCTCCCCGGGTCTTCATCAGCCCCAGCATTTT. It codes for CASSSPGLHQPQHF. The chain carries TRBV25-1 and TRBJ1-5; D gene uncertain. The germline V gene has CDR1 MGHDK and CDR2 SYGVNS. Trimming stripped 6 bases from V and 5 bases from J, with 14 bases between. The CDR3 spans 14 residues.

This clonotype has ten or more counts. The V call is TRBV3-1, the J call TRBJ1-2; weak D call: TRBD1 (6 bases). The V and J ends lost 6 bases and 6 bases respectively, with 17 bases between them. CDR1 and CDR2 from the germline V gene are LGHDT and YNNKEL (reference sequence). The CDR3 runs to 14 residues. The CDR3 reads CASSRIGGRNGYTF. The CDR3 nucleotides read TGTGCCAGCAGTCGTATAGGGGGGAGAAATGGCTACACCTTC.

This clonotype was picked up a small number of times. The chain couples TRBV18 to TRBJ2-7; 8 nucleotides line up with TRBD1. Germline lookup yields CDR1 KGHSH and CDR2 LQKENI. CDR3 length: 12 amino acids. J gave up 7 bases and V 8 bases, and 7 bases lay outside the gene matches. The CDR3 coding sequence is TGTGCCAGCGCGCGACAGGGGTTGGAGCAGTACTTC. Translated, it gives CASARQGLEQYF.

A remark on this clonotype: Possible read error: a much larger clone is one base away. The V gene is TRBV11-2, the J gene TRBJ1-1; D is possibly TRBD1 (6 bases). This CDR3 region has 15 residues. The germline gives CDR1 SGHAT, CDR2 FQNNGV. Trimming pared 5 bases from V and 7 bases from J, leaving 20 bases between. CDR3 coding DNA: TGTGCCAGCAGCCCTCCCCGACGGGGGGCTATTGAAGCTTTCTTT. It is translated as CASSPPRRGAIEAFF.

Concerning this clonotype itself: This may be a read error: a much more frequent sequence differs by one nucleotide. This sequence joins TRBV12-3 or TRBV12-4 and TRBJ2-1; unclear D gene. V lost 8 bases to trimming and J lost 4 bases, with 15 bases between them. The CDR3 has 14 amino acids. The CDR3 loop is CASGQDWKYNEQFF. CDR3 nucleotide sequence: TGTGCCAGCGGCCAAGACTGGAAATACAATGAGCAGTTCTTC.

This clonotype has at least ten counts. V gene TRBV15 combines with J gene TRBJ2-7; TRBD1 aligns across 9 bases. The V gene's germline CDR1 is LNHNV and CDR2 YYDKDF (reference sequence). V was clipped by 5 bases and J by 1 base; unmatched bases: 9. This CDR3 spans 16 amino acids. CDR3 DNA sequence: TGTGCCACCAGCGGACGACGGACAGGGGCTTCCTACGAGCAGTACTTC. The encoded protein is CATSGRRTGASYEQYF.

This clonotype was seen at least ten times. The chain carries TRBV10-2 and TRBJ2-1; TRBD2 matches at 10 bases. CDR1 and CDR2 from the germline V gene are WSHSY and SAAADI. The CDR3 contains 15 residues. V lost 7 bases and J lost 8; bases outside the gene matches: 11. CDR3 sequence reads: CASKAGGPGAYEQFF. In DNA form, the CDR3 reads TGCGCCAGCAAAGCGGGAGGGCCGGGTGCGTATGAGCAGTTCTTC.

This clonotype was counted at least ten times. This chain links TRBV30 with TRBJ1-6; TRBD1 agrees at 10 bases. This CDR3 has 16 residues. In germline, CDR1 is GTSNPN, CDR2 SVGIG (reference sequence). Trimming removed 8 bases from V and 6 bases from J; junction bases left unmatched: 13. The CDR3 bases are TGTGCCACCACATTCGACCGGACAGGGGGTAATTCACCCCTCCACTTT. It codes for CATTFDRTGGNSPLHF.

This clonotype came up many times. V usage is TRBV19 and J usage is TRBJ2-1, with unresolved D. The CDR3 runs 15 residues. Per the germline V gene, CDR1 is LNHDA and CDR2 is SQIVND (reference sequence). The V end lost 5 bases, the J end lost 0 bases, and 11 bases lay between the germline ends. The CDR3 is CASSSHASSYNEQFF. The CDR3 bases are TGTGCCAGTAGTTCCCACGCTAGCTCCTACAATGAGCAGTTCTTC. Using reference TRBV19 and TRBJ2-1 for the parts outside the CDR3, the full variable domain is DGGITQSPKYLFRKEGQNVTLSCEQNLNHDAMYWYRQDPGQGLRLIYYSQIVNDFQKGDIAEGYSVSREKKESFPLTVTSAQKNPTAFYLCASSSHASSYNEQFFGPGTRLTVL.

This clonotype was observed many times. CDR3 sequence reads: CSASSGGRGYTF. CDR3 DNA: TGCAGTGCTAGCTCCGGGGGCCGTGGCTACACCTTC. The chain carries TRBV20-1 and TRBJ1-2; tentatively, D is TRBD1 (6 bases). V was pared by 3 bases and J by 7 bases, with 12 bases between. This CDR3 region has 12 residues. Per the germline V gene, CDR1 is DFQATT and CDR2 is SNEGSKA (reference sequence).

This clonotype came up many times. The rearrangement uses TRBV12-3 or TRBV12-4 and TRBJ2-2; TRBD1 is a possible D gene (5 bases). The CDR3 runs to 17 residues. Trimming left V 6 bases short and J 0 bases short, with 17 bases between. The CDR3 bases are TGTGCCAGCAGGGCTAGGACAAGATCCGCGAACACCGGGGAGCTGTTTTTT. This gives the protein CASRARTRSANTGELFF.

This clonotype was observed many times. This chain uses TRBV7-8 with TRBJ2-2; either TRBD1 or TRBD2 may supply D (6 bases each). Per germline, CDR1 SGHVS and CDR2 FQNEAQ. There are 18 residues in the CDR3. The V end lost 2 bases, the J end lost 1 base, and 17 bases lay between the germline ends. CDR3 DNA: TGTGCCAGCAGCTTATCTACCCTAGGGGGGCGGAACACCGGGGAGCTGTTTTTT. Translated, it gives CASSLSTLGGRNTGELFF. Using reference TRBV7-8 and TRBJ2-2 for the parts outside the CDR3, the full variable domain is GAGVSQSPRYKVAKRGQDVALRCDPISGHVSLFWYQQALGQGPEFLTYFQNEAQLDKSGLPSDRFFAERPEGSVSTLKIQRTQQEDSAVYLCASSLSTLGGRNTGELFFGEGSRLTVL.

This clonotype was counted at least ten times. The genes are TRBV20-1 and TRBJ2-7, with D perhaps assigned TRBD1 or TRBD2 (5 bases each). Trimming cost V 5 bases and J 1 base, with 15 bases left between them. The V gene's germline CDR1 is DFQATT and CDR2 SNEGSKA (reference sequence). The CDR3 length is 14 residues. Here the CDR3 reads CSAYAGAQSYEQYF. CDR3 DNA sequence: TGCAGTGCTTATGCCGGGGCCCAATCCTACGAGCAGTACTTC.

This clonotype was seen a handful of times. This chain joins TRBV20-1 and TRBJ2-7; 8 bases are a match to TRBD1. CDR1 is DFQATT and CDR2 is SNEGSKA in the germline V gene (reference sequence). The CDR3 contains 16 residues. The trim removed 0 bases at V and 7 bases at J, leaving 14 bases unmatched. The CDR3 loop reads CSARDPRTGRREEQYF. CDR3 coding DNA: TGCAGTGCTAGAGATCCTAGGACAGGGAGGCGCGAAGAGCAGTACTTC.

This clonotype was counted many times. This chain connects TRBV30 to TRBJ2-1; perhaps TRBD1 as D (7 bases). This CDR3 has 15 amino acids. The germline V gene has CDR1 GTSNPN and CDR2 SVGIG (reference sequence). V lost 5 bases and J 0 bases, leaving 14 bases between the germline ends. CDR3: CAWEAGGSSYNEQFF. In DNA, the CDR3 is TGTGCCTGGGAAGCAGGGGGGAGCTCCTACAATGAGCAGTTCTTC.

This clonotype was observed many times. The chain couples TRBV12-3 or TRBV12-4 to TRBJ1-4; D is perhaps TRBD1 (5 bases). The length of the CDR3 is 14 residues. V lost 5 bases and J lost 5, with 12 bases in between. As DNA, the CDR3 is TGTGCCAGCAGTATACTTCGGGGGAATGAAAAACTGTTTTTT. It specifies CASSILRGNEKLFF.

At least ten counts were recorded for this clonotype. The CDR3, as DNA: TGTGCCAGCAGCGTAGACAATAGCGTCCCCGAGCAGTACTTC. Amino acid sequence: CASSVDNSVPEQYF. This chain joins TRBV9 and TRBJ2-7; D might be TRBD2 (5 bases). Trimming left V 0 bases short and J 6 bases short, with 13 bases between. The CDR3 length is 14 residues. The V gene's germline CDR1 is SGDLS and CDR2 YYNGEE. The whole variable domain, filled in from reference TRBV9 and TRBJ2-7, reads DSGVTQTPKHLITATGQRVTLRCSPRSGDLSVYWYQQSLDQGLQFLIQYYNGEERAKGNILERFSAQQFPDLHSELNLSSLELGDSALYFCASSVDNSVPEQYFGPGTRLTVT.

This clonotype showed up just a few times. The CDR3 DNA follows: TGCGCCAGCAGTGACTACCTCACCGGGGAGCTGTTTTTT. This sequence encodes CASSDYLTGELFF. This chain links TRBV10-2 with TRBJ2-2, with D unclear. Germline values: CDR1 WSHSY, CDR2 SAAADI. The CDR3 is 13 residues long. Trimming left V 3 bases short and J 4 bases short, with 6 bases between.

The rearrangement joins TRBV2 to TRBJ2-3; 9 nucleotides agree with TRBD1. The CDR3 has 17 amino acids. With V trimmed by 1 base and J by 5 bases, 10 bases remained unmatched. From germline, CDR1 is SNHLY and CDR2 FYNNEI. This CDR3 reads CASSEGGGTGFRDTQYF. The CDR3 DNA follows: TGTGCCAGCAGTGAAGGTGGGGGGACAGGGTTTAGAGATACGCAGTATTTT. The full variable domain, with the rest looked up from reference TRBV2 and TRBJ2-3, is EPEVTQTPSHQVTQMGQEVILRCVPISNHLYFYWYRQILGQKVEFLVSFYNNEISEKSEIFDDQFSVERPDGSNFTLKIRSTKLEDSAMYFCASSEGGGTGFRDTQYFGPGTRLTVL.

V is TRBV3-1 and J is TRBJ2-5, with D possibly TRBD2 on 6 matching bases. Germline V gene sequence: CDR1 LGHDT, CDR2 YNNKEL (reference sequence). Trimming took off 3 bases at V and 2 bases at J, with 13 bases between the two ends. This CDR3 has 15 amino acids. CDR3 loop: CASSHGGGTQETQYF. In nucleotides, the CDR3 is TGTGCCAGCAGCCATGGGGGAGGTACGCAAGAGACCCAGTACTTC.

This clonotype was counted many times. J is TRBJ1-5 and V is TRBV20-1; possible D gene TRBD1, 6 bases. The CDR3 contains 14 residues. Per the germline V gene, CDR1 is DFQATT and CDR2 is SNEGSKA (reference sequence). With 6 bases removed from V and 4 bases from J, the gap between germline ends came to 16 bases. The chain's CDR3 is CSAFPGGQNQPQHF. The DNA for the CDR3 is TGCAGTGCCTTCCCCGGGGGACAAAATCAGCCCCAGCATTTT.

The chain carries TRBV7-6 and TRBJ1-5; TRBD1 aligns across 8 bases. V gave up 1 base and J gave up 1 base; unmatched junction bases: 3. This CDR3 contains 16 residues. From germline, CDR1 is SGHVS and CDR2 FNYEAQ. In DNA form, the CDR3 reads TGTGCCAGCAGCTTAGGGACAGGGAGAAGCAATCAGCCCCAGCATTTT. Protein: CASSLGTGRSNQPQHF.

The chain employs TRBV30 and TRBJ2-3, with TRBD2 as a possible D gene (6 bases). CDR3 size: 15 residues. CDR1 GTSNPN and CDR2 SVGIG come from the germline V gene (reference sequence). V was shortened by 1 base and J by 4 bases, with 15 bases between the two germline ends. As DNA, the CDR3 is TGTGCCTGGAGTGGTAGCGGTCATGTGTCAGATACGCAGTATTTT. Protein sequence: CAWSGSGHVSDTQYF.

The chain is built from TRBV5-5 and TRBJ1-5; weak D call: TRBD1 (6 bases). V lost 0 bases and J 7 bases, leaving 23 bases between the germline ends. CDR1 and CDR2 (germline): SGHKS, YYEKEE (reference sequence). The CDR3 consists of 18 residues. The CDR3 is CASSLGALGGRRGQPQHF. The CDR3 DNA is TGTGCCAGCAGCTTGGGGGCCCTGGGGGGGCGGCGGGGACAGCCCCAGCATTTT.

The chain couples TRBV3-1 to TRBJ2-2, with unresolved D. CDR1 is LGHDT, CDR2 YNNKEL, per germline (reference sequence). V shed 4 bases and J shed 9 bases, with 9 bases lying between them. The CDR3 loop spans 12 amino acids. The CDR3 DNA reads as TGTGCCAGCAGCCGCTTCAGCTGGGAGCTGTTTTTT. As protein: CASSRFSWELFF. The variable domain in full, completed from reference TRBV3-1 and TRBJ2-2, reads DTAVSQTPKYLVTQMGNDKSIKCEQNLGHDTMYWYKQDSKKFLKIMFSYNNKELIINETVPNRFSPKSPDKAHLNLHINSLELGDSAVYFCASSRFSWELFFGEGSRLTVL.